This T cell receptor beta chain appears in the sequencing data of a study of glioma-infiltrating T cells. Turning to the study itself: Presurgical dexamethasone in glioma patients lasted six or fewer days. General study findings and limits: Patients with low tissue-blood divergence carried a signature set of shared blood CDR3 motifs.

The table lists this clonotype with a few counts. The target antigen is unknown. TCR alpha and beta CDR3 regions were amplified from RNA using iRepertoire nested multiplex PCR. MiXCR was run by TCRdb on the multiplex PCR reads, yielding one entry per CDR3 protein. Of 300,000 to 450,000 distinct CDR3 sequences in the sample, 41% were seen once. The CDR3 is 16 residues long. V dropped 5 bases and J dropped 5; count of bases not matched to a gene: 10. Germline values: CDR1 SGHTA, CDR2 FQGTGA. The sequencing input was glioma tissue, nonneoplastic brain tissue, or PBMCs (not recorded which). The chain combines TRBV7-3 with TRBJ2-3, with TRBD2 matching 10 bases. This clonotype was obtained from a human donor with low-grade glioma or glioblastoma, undergoing nonglioma brain surgery, or in good health (not recorded which). DNA of the CDR3: TGTGCCAGCAGCGCAGGGGCTAGCGGGAGTTTAGATACGCAGTATTTT. It translates to CASSAGASGSLDTQYF.